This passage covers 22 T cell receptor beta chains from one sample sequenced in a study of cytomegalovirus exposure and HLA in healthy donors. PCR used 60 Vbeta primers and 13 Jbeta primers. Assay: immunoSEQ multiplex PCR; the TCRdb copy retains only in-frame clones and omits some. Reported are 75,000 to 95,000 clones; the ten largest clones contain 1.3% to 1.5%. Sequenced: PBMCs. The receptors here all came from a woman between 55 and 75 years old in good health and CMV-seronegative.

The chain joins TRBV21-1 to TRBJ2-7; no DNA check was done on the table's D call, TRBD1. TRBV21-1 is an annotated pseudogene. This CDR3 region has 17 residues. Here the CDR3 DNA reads TGTGCCAGCAGCAAAGACCCAGGTAACAGGGTGTATTACGAGCAGTACTTC. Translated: CASSKDPGNRVYYEQYF.

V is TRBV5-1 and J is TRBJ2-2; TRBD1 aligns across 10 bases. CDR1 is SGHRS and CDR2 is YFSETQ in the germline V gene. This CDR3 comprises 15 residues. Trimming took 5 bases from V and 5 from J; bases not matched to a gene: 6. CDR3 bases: TGCGCCAGCAGAGAGACAGGGGGCAGTACCGGGGAGCTGTTTTTT. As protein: CASRETGGSTGELFF.

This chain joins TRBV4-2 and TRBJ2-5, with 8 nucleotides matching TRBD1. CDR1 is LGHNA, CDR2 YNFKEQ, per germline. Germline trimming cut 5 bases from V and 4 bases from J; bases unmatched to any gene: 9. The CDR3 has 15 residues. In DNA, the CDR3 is TGTGCCAGCAGCAAGGGAGACAGGGGACCAGAGACCCAGTACTTC. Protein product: CASSKGDRGPETQYF.

In nucleotides, the CDR3 is TGTGCCAGCAGCCTTCGACAGCCTTATAGCAATCAGCCCCAGCATTTT. Translating gives CASSLRQPYSNQPQHF. The rearrangement uses TRBV7-8 and TRBJ1-5; maybe TRBD1 (5 bases). The V gene's germline CDR1 is SGHVS and CDR2 FQNEAQ. There are 16 residues in the CDR3. The ends were cut back, 5 bases at V and 0 bases at J, with 14 bases in the middle.

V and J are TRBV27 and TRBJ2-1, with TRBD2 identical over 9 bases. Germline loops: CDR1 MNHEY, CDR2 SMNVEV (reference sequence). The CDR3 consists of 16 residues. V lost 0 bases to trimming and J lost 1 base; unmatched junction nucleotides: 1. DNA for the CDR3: TGTGCCAGCAGTTTATCGGCGGGAGGGTCCTACAATGAGCAGTTCTTC. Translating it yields CASSLSAGGSYNEQFF.

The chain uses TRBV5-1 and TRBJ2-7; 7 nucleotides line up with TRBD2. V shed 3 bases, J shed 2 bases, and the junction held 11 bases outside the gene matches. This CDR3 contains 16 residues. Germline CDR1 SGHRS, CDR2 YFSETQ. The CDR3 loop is CASSSGGGRMTYEQYF. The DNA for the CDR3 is TGCGCCAGCAGCTCGGGGGGTGGGCGGATGACCTACGAGCAGTACTTC.

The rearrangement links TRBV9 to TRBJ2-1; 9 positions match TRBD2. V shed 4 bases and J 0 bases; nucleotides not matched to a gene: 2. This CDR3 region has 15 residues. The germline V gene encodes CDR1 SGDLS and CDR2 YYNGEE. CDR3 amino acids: CASSLREGSYNEQFF. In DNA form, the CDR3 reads TGTGCCAGCAGCCTGCGGGAGGGCTCCTACAATGAGCAGTTCTTC. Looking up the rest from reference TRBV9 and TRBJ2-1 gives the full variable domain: DSGVTQTPKHLITATGQRVTLRCSPRSGDLSVYWYQQSLDQGLQFLIQYYNGEERAKGNILERFSAQQFPDLHSELNLSSLELGDSALYFCASSLREGSYNEQFFGPGTRLTVL.

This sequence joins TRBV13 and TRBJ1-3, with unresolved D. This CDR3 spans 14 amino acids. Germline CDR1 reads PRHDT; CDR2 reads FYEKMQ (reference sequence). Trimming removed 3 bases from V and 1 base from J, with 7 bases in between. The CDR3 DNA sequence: TGTGCCAGCAGCTTCAGAAAGTCTGGAAACACCATATATTTT. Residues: CASSFRKSGNTIYF.

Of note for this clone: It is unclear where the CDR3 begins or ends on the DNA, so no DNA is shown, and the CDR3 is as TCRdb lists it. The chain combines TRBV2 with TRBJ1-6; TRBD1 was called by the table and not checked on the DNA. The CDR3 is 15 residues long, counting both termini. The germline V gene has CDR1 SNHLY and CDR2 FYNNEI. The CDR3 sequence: CASSTSGQLNSPLHF.

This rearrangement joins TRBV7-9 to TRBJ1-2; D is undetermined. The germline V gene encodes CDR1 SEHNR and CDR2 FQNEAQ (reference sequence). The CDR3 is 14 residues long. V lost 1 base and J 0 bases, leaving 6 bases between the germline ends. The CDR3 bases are TGTGCCAGCAGCTTAGGCACGGCTAACTATGGCTACACCTTC. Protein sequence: CASSLGTANYGYTF. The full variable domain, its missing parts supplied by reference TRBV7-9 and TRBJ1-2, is DTGVSQNPRHKITKRGQNVTFRCDPISEHNRLYWYRQTLGQGPEFLTYFQNEAQLEKSRLLSDRFSAERPKGSFSTLEIQRTEQGDSAMYLCASSLGTANYGYTFGSGTRLTVV.

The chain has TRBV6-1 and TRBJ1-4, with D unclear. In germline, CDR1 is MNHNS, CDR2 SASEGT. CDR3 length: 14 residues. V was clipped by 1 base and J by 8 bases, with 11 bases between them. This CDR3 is CASSEDNAREKLFF. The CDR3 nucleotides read TGTGCCAGCAGTGAAGACAACGCCAGAGAAAAACTGTTTTTT.

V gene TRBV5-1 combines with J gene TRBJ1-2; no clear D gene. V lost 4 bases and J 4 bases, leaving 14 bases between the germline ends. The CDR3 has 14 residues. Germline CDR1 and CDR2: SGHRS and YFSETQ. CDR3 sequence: CASSPDNSFYGYTF. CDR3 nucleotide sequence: TGCGCCAGCAGCCCGGATAACAGCTTCTATGGCTACACCTTC.

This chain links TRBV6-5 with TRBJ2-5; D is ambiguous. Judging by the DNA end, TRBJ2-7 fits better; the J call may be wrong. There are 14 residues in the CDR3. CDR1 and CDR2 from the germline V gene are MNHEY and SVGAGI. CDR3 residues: CASSYSVISYEQYF. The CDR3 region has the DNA TGTGCCAGCAGTTACTCAGTTATCTCCTACGAGCAGTACTTC.

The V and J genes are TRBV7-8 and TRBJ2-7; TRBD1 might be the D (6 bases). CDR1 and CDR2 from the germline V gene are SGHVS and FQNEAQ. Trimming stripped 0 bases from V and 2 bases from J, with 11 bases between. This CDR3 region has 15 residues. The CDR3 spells CASSLAQGRAYEQYF. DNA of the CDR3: TGTGCCAGCAGCTTAGCTCAGGGGCGGGCCTACGAGCAGTACTTC.

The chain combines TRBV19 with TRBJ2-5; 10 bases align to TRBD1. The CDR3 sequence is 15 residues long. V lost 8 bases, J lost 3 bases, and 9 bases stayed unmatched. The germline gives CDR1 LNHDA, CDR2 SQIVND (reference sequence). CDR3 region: CASSPFGTGEETQYF. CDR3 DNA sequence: TGTGCCAGTTCGCCTTTTGGGACAGGGGAAGAGACCCAGTACTTC.

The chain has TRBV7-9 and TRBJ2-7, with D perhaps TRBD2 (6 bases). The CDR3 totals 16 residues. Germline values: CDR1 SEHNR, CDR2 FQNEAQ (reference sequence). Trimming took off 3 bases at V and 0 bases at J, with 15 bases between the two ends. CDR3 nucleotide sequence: TGTGCCAGCAGCTTCCGGCGGGGCGAGAACTCCTACGAGCAGTACTTC. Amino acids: CASSFRRGENSYEQYF.

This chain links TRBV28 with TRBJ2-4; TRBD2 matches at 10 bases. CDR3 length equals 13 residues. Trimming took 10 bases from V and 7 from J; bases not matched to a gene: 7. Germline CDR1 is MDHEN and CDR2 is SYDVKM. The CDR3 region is CATKLAGLNIQYF. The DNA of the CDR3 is TGTGCCACCAAACTAGCGGGACTGAACATTCAGTACTTC.

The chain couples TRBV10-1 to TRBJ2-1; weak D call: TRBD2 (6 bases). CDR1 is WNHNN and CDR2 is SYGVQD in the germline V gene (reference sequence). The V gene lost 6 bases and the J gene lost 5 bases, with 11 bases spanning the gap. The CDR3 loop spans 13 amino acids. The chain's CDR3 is CASRAGTDNEQFF. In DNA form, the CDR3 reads TGCGCCAGCAGAGCCGGGACTGACAATGAGCAGTTCTTC.

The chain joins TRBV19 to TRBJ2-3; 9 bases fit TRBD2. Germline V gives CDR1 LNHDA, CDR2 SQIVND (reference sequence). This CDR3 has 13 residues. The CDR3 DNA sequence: TGTGTTTCGGCTAGCGGGATAACAGATACGCAGTATTTT. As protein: CVSASGITDTQYF.

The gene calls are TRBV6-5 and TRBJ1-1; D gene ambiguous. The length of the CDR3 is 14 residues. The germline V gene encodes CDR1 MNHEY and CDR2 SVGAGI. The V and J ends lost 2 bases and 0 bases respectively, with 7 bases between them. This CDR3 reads CASSYGRMNTEAFF. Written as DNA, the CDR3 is TGTGCCAGCAGTTACGGCAGGATGAACACTGAAGCTTTCTTT.

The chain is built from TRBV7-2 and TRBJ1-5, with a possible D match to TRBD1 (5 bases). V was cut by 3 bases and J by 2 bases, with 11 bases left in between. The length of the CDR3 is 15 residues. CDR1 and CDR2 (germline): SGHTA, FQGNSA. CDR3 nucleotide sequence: TGTGCCAGCAGCTTGACAGTTTGGGGCAATCAGCCCCAGCATTTT. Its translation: CASSLTVWGNQPQHF.

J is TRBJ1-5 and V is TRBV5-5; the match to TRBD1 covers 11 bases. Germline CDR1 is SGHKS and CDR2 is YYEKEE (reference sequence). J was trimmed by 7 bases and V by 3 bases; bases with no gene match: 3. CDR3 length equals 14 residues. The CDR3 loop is CASSSGQGGQPQHF. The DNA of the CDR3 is TGTGCCAGCAGCTCGGGACAGGGGGGCCAGCCCCAGCATTTT. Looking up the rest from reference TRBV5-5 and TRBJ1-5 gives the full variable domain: DAGVTQSPTHLIKTRGQQVTLRCSPISGHKSVSWYQQVLGQGPQFIFQYYEKEERGRGNFPDRFSARQFPNYSSELNVNALLLGDSALYLCASSSGQGGQPQHFGDGTRLSIL.